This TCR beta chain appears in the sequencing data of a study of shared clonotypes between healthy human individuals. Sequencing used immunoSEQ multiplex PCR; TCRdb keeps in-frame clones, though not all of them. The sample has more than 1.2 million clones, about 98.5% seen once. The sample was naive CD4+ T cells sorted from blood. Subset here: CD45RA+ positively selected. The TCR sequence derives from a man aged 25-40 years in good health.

CDR3 in DNA: TGTGCCAGCAGGCTCGGGACAGACTCCTATGGCTACACCTTC. Amino acid sequence: CASRLGTDSYGYTF. V gene TRBV6-5 combines with J gene TRBJ1-2; 7 nucleotides align to TRBD1. V lost 6 bases to trimming and J lost 4 bases; unmatched junction nucleotides: 8. The CDR3 length is 14 residues. Germline-derived CDR1 and CDR2 are MNHEY and SVGAGI.